This T cell receptor (beta chain) stems from a study of T-cell memory formation after mild COVID-19. Study context: The two donors had largely donor-specific TCR clusters.

V lost 4 bases, J lost 0 bases, and 7 bases lay in between. This CDR3 comprises 15 residues. The germline gives CDR1 MNHEY, CDR2 SMNVEV (reference sequence). Overall study results and limits: Several responding clones turned up in pre-infection memory, indicating that cross-reactive memory may have taken part.

A 5'RACE reaction primed in the constant segment made cDNA libraries of TCR alpha and TCR beta, and these carried sample barcodes and UMIs. TCRdb used MiXCR to reprocess the 5' RACE reads, holding one entry per CDR3 protein. The sample includes some 270,000 distinct CDR3 sequences, 15% seen only once; the top ten take 2.1%. In the case of this clonotype: The antigen is undetermined.

This sequence originates from an adult woman who had mild COVID-19 (a few samples of this study predate the infection). Cell type and time point are not known. The chain carries TRBV27 and TRBJ1-6, with D unresolved. Input material: PBMCs or a T cell subset sorted from them (not recorded which). This CDR3 reads CASSYSSSYNSPLHF. CDR3 bases: TGTGCCAGCAGTTATAGTAGCTCCTATAATTCACCCCTCCACTTT.